The present T cell receptor (beta chain) was sequenced within a study of siplizumab effects on memory and regulatory T cells. As to this clone: Antigen unknown.

This table comes from immunoSEQ multiplex PCR, and its TCRdb copy is limited to in-frame clones, with some not included. In the table there are 70,000 or so clones, around 90% of which are singletons. Whole-study results and caveats: Naive T cells apparently outstripped memory cells in diversity and seemed major alloresponse contributors. Whether the proliferating Tregs (from siplizumab cultures) were suppressive was not confirmed. Siplizumab caused a significant drop in alloreactive sequences traceable to unstimulated CD4+ memory cells. Roughly 80-95% of dividing CD4+ or CD8+ clones were without an attributable naive or memory phenotype.

Sequencing input: CD8+ T cells sorted from blood. The sequence came from a human donor in good health.

The CDR3 region is CASSQNRGPAYEQYF. CDR3 DNA: TGCGCCAGCAGCCAAAACAGGGGGCCGGCCTACGAGCAGTACTTC. V gene TRBV4-1 combines with J gene TRBJ2-7; 9 bases align to TRBD1. Germline V gene sequence: CDR1 MGHRA, CDR2 YSYEKL. The CDR3 is 15 residues long. The V gene end was trimmed by 2 bases and the J gene end by 2 bases; junction bases not matched to a gene: 4.